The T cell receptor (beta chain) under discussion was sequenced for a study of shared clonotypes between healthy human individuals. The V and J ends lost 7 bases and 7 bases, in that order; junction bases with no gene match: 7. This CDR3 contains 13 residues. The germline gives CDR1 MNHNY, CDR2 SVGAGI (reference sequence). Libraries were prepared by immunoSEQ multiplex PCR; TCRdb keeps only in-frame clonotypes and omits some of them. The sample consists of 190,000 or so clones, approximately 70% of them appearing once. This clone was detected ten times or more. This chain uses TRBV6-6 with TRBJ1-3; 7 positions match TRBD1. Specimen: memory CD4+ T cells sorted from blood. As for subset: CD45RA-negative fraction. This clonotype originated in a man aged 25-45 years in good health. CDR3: CASTPRGENTIYF. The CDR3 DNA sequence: TGTGCCAGCACTCCCAGGGGGGAGAACACCATATATTTT.